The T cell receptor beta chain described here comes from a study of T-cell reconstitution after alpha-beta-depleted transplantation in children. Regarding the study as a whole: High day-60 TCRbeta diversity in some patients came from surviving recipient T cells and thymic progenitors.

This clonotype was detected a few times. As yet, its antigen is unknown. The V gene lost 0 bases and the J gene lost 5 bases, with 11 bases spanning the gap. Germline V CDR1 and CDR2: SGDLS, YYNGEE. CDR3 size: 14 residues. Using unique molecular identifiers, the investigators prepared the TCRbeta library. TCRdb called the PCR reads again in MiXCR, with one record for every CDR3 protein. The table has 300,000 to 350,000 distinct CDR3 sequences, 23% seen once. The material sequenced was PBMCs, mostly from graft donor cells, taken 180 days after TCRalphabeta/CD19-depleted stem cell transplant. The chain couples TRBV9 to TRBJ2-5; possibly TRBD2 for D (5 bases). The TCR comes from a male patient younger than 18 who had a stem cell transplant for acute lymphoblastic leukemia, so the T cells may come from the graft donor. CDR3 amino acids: CASSVGPPGETQYF. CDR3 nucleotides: TGTGCCAGCAGCGTAGGTCCGCCGGGGGAGACCCAGTACTTC.